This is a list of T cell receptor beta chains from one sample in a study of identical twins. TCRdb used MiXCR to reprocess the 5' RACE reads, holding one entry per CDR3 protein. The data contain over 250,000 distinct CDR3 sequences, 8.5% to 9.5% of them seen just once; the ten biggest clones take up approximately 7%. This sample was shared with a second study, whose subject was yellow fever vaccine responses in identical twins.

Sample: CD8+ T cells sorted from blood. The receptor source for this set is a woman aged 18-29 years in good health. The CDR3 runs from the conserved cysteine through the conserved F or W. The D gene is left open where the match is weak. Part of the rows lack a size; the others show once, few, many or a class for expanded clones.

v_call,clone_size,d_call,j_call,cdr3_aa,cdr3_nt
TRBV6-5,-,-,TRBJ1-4,CASSRGLITGPSRNSTNEKLFF,TGTGCCAGCAGTCGAGGACTAATTACCGGGCCCAGCCGGAACTCAACTAATGAAAAACTGTTTTTT
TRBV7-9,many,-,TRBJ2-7,CASSLMVGPTDEQYF,TGTGCCAGCAGCCTAATGGTAGGCCCCACCGACGAGCAGTACTTC
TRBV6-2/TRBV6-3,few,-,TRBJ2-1,CASSKYKNRGKGNEQFF,TGTGCCAGCAGCAAATACAAAAACAGAGGGAAGGGGAATGAGCAGTTCTTC
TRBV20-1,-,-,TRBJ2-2,CSAGLGRSTGELFF,TGCAGTGCCGGACTGGGGCGCTCCACCGGGGAGCTGTTTTTT
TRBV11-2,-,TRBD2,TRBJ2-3,CASSFKPSGLAGGLRTDTQYF,TGTGCCAGCAGCTTTAAACCCTCCGGACTAGCGGGGGGTCTCCGCACAGATACGCAGTATTTT
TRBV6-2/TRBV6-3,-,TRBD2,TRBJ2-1,CASSSTSGSIYNEQFF,TGTGCCAGCAGTTCGACTAGCGGGAGTATTTACAATGAGCAGTTCTTC
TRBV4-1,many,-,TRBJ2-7,CASSLRDVGSSYEQYF,TGCGCCAGCAGCCTTCGGGACGTAGGTTCCTCCTACGAGCAGTACTTC
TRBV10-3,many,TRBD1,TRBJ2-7,CAISESGQGYEQYF,TGTGCCATCAGTGAATCGGGACAGGGCTACGAGCAGTACTTC
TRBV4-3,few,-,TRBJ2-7,CASSHGQSDEQYF,TGCGCCAGCAGCCATGGGCAGAGCGACGAGCAGTACTTC
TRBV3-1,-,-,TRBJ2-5,CASSQDWGDQETQYF,TGTGCCAGCAGCCAAGATTGGGGGGACCAAGAGACCCAGTACTTC
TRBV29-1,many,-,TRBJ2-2,CSVEGLTGELFF,TGCAGCGTTGAAGGGCTTACCGGGGAGCTGTTTTTT
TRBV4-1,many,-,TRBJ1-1,CASSRPGIWDTEAFF,TGCGCCAGCAGCCGTCCAGGGATTTGGGACACTGAAGCTTTCTTT
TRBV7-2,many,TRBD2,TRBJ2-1,CASTPTERLAGNEQFF,TGTGCCAGCACCCCCACTGAGCGACTAGCGGGAAATGAGCAGTTCTTC
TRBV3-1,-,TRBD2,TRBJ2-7,CASSQTLAGLLGYEQYF,TGTGCCAGCAGCCAGACTTTAGCGGGACTCCTGGGCTACGAGCAGTACTTC
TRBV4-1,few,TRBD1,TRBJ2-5,CASSLGQDQYQETQYF,TGCGCCAGCAGCCTAGGACAGGATCAGTACCAAGAGACCCAGTACTTC
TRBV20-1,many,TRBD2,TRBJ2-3,CSARNLAGTTGQYF,TGCAGTGCTAGAAATCTAGCGGGCACCACGGGGCAGTATTTT